This note documents a single T cell receptor beta chain sequence. Its specificity is unknown. Indicated treatment: roughly ten-day PBMC culture with coronavirus spike peptide pools or control peptides (ViraFEST assay). Following a culture period (more than 9 days), negative selection was used to isolate CD4+ T cells. The sample originates from a study of vaccination and CD4 T cells after COVID-19. Once obtained from cultured CD4+ T cells, the DNA was sequenced using the Oncomine TCR Beta short-read assay. TCRdb re-analysed the PCR reads in MiXCR, keeping a single row per CDR3 protein. There are 20,000 to 30,000 distinct CDR3 sequences in the sample; approximately 49% occur only once, and 5% to 6.5% lies in the top ten. Germline assignment: CDR1 DFQATT and CDR2 SNEGSKA (reference sequence). The CDR3 length is 14 residues. V dropped 6 bases and J dropped 6 bases, with 18 bases sitting between them.

Input material: CD4+ T cells from blood, cultured in vitro. This clonotype was obtained from a human donor who had recovered from COVID-19. V gene TRBV20-1 combines with J gene TRBJ2-1; D possibly corresponds to TRBD2 (6 bases). The CDR3 DNA sequence: TGCAGTGCCCTTCGGGAGCAGGGTTTCAATGAGCAGTTCTTC. Its translation: CSALREQGFNEQFF.